This T cell receptor beta chain was sequenced in a study of T cell responses to AZD1222 COVID-19 vaccine. Study in general: Second-dose groups at about 4 or about 12 weeks were pooled. General observations from the study: It was only 6 or 7 AZD1222 recipients who were seropositive at baseline. Across spike, vaccine-associated CD4 TCRs were found, dominant at 160-218 and 743-854. Recipients of two AZD1222 doses showed rising Spike-specific TCR breadth and depth.

Notes on this clone: Its antigen remains unknown.

Repertoires were generated with immunoSEQ multiplex PCR, while TCRdb's copy carries only in-frame clones and drops some. The sample yields about 140,000 clones, 80% to 95% seen once. V lost 5 bases and J 8 bases, leaving 21 bases between the germline ends. The CDR3 loop spans 15 amino acids. CDR1 and CDR2 from the germline V gene are SGHTA and FQGNSA. Sequencing was performed on peripheral blood, taken on day 0 of AZD1222 vaccination. The chain uses TRBV7-2 and TRBJ1-2; weak D call: TRBD1 (6 bases). This sequence was found in an adult in good health. The CDR3 is CASSQLGGLYRGYTF. The CDR3 region has the DNA TGTGCCAGCAGCCAGCTCGGGGGGCTGTATCGGGGCTACACCTTC.